The 24 T cell receptor beta chains in this list originate from one sample, sequenced in a study of blood T cell repertoires in COVID-19. The data were produced by immunoSEQ multiplex PCR, yet TCRdb's version contains in-frame clones alone and is incomplete. This sample has some 330,000 clones; just under 90% occur once, and the top ten carry 1.8%. Sequencing was performed on peripheral blood. All receptors derive from a woman aged 25 to 45 with COVID-19, enrolled during active disease.

CDR3 nucleotides: TGTGCCAGCAGCACCGGGGGGGCCGTAGATACGCAGTATTTT. This sequence encodes CASSTGGAVDTQYF. J is TRBJ2-3 and V is TRBV6-5, with 8 bases aligning to TRBD2. Germline CDR1 and CDR2: MNHEY and SVGAGI. V lost 6 bases to trimming and J lost 5 bases; unmatched junction nucleotides: 7. The CDR3 has 14 residues.

The chain has TRBV6-5 and TRBJ1-2, with 9 bases lining up with TRBD1. V lost 5 bases, J lost 4 bases, and 8 bases stayed unmatched. This CDR3 region has 15 residues. Germline-derived CDR1 and CDR2 are MNHEY and SVGAGI. CDR3 sequence: CASSRDRAPFYGYTF. Written as DNA, the CDR3 is TGTGCCAGCAGTAGGGACAGGGCCCCCTTCTATGGCTACACCTTC.

CDR3 loop: CASQDNSGNTIYF. Here the CDR3 DNA reads TGTGCCAGCCAAGACAATTCTGGAAACACCATATATTTT. The chain joins TRBV12-3 or TRBV12-4 to TRBJ1-3, with D unresolved. The CDR3 has 13 residues. Trimming took off 8 bases at V and 1 base at J, with 9 bases between the two ends.

V is TRBV24-1 and J is TRBJ2-3; D remains ambiguous. Germline V lookup: CDR1 KGHDR, CDR2 SFDVKD. Trimming took off 0 bases at V and 3 bases at J, with 3 bases between the two ends. CDR3 length equals 13 residues. The CDR3 loop reads CATSDLETDTQYF. In nucleotides, the CDR3 is TGTGCCACCAGTGATTTGGAGACAGATACGCAGTATTTT.

The chain is built from TRBV6-2 or TRBV6-3 and TRBJ1-2; TRBD1 matches at 9 bases. CDR3 length equals 17 residues. V lost 6 bases to trimming and J lost 4 bases; unmatched junction nucleotides: 15. The germline CDR1 and CDR2 sequences are MNHEY and SVGEGT. In nucleotides, the CDR3 is TGTGCCAGCAGCCTCCGGGACAGGGCTTTATCGGGCTATGGCTACACCTTC. This encodes CASSLRDRALSGYGYTF.

The chain uses TRBV5-1 and TRBJ2-5; perhaps TRBD2 as D (6 bases). CDR3 length equals 15 residues. V was trimmed by 0 bases and J by 2 bases, leaving 11 bases between them. CDR1 and CDR2 (germline): SGHRS, YFSETQ. CDR3 region: CASSLGGTLQETQYF. The DNA of the CDR3 is TGCGCCAGCAGCTTGGGGGGGACTCTACAAGAGACCCAGTACTTC.

The rearrangement joins TRBV5-1 to TRBJ1-2, with 10 positions matching TRBD1. The CDR3 runs 15 residues. The V gene's germline CDR1 is SGHRS and CDR2 YFSETQ. Trimming cost V 1 base and J 8 bases; bases outside gene matches: 8. The CDR3 DNA reads TGCGCCAGCAGCTTGATGGGACAGGGGTTTGGGGGCTACACCTTC. Translated, it gives CASSLMGQGFGGYTF.

The chain links TRBV7-9 to TRBJ1-6; 7 bases match TRBD1. The CDR3 spans 13 residues. Looked up from germline, CDR1 is SEHNR and CDR2 is FQNEAQ (reference sequence). The V segment lost 4 bases and the J segment 7 bases; nucleotides outside the gene matches: 1. CDR3 loop: CASSSGGNSPLHF. In nucleotides, the CDR3 is TGTGCCAGCAGCTCAGGGGGAAATTCACCCCTCCACTTT.

This clone occurred a few times. The V gene is TRBV19, the J gene TRBJ1-2, with D tentatively TRBD1 (5 bases). There are 13 residues in the CDR3. The V end was cut by 3 bases, the J end by 2 bases, with 7 bases between. Germline V gene sequence: CDR1 LNHDA, CDR2 SQIVND (reference sequence). The CDR3, as DNA: TGTGCCAGTAGTATCCGACAGAACTATGGCTACACCTTC. This translates into CASSIRQNYGYTF.

This chain uses TRBV6-2 or TRBV6-3 with TRBJ2-5; the match to TRBD1 covers 9 bases. CDR1 and CDR2 from the germline V gene are MNHEY and SVGEGT. The CDR3 extends over 15 amino acids. V dropped 3 bases and J dropped 0; count of bases not matched to a gene: 2. CDR3 coding DNA: TGTGCCAGCAGTTATGACAGGGGGTACCAAGAGACCCAGTACTTC. This codes for CASSYDRGYQETQYF.

This clone has just one count. The chain recombines TRBV9 with TRBJ2-7; TRBD2 is a possible D gene (5 bases). The CDR3 is made up of 15 amino acids. V gave up 4 bases and J gave up 3 bases, with 17 bases separating them. Germline V gene sequence: CDR1 SGDLS, CDR2 YYNGEE. Written as DNA, the CDR3 is TGTGCCAGCAGCCCAAAAGGAGGTAGCCTCTACGAGCAGTACTTC. Amino acid sequence: CASSPKGGSLYEQYF.

The chain links TRBV6-5 to TRBJ1-2, with D uncertain. The CDR3 runs 14 residues. Germline V gene sequence: CDR1 MNHEY, CDR2 SVGAGI. Trimming took off 5 bases at V and 6 bases at J, with 16 bases between the two ends. The CDR3 coding sequence is TGTGCCAGCAGTCGACTCTATCCGACGGATGGCTACACCTTC. It is translated as CASSRLYPTDGYTF.

This chain uses TRBV12-5 with TRBJ1-1, with D hard to call. CDR3 length: 18 residues. CDR1 is LGHNT, CDR2 FRNRAP, per germline. V lost 3 bases, J lost 3 bases, and 23 bases lay in between. CDR3 region: CASGFVPVVGHKDTEAFF. CDR3 bases: TGTGCTAGTGGTTTTGTCCCCGTTGTGGGCCATAAGGACACTGAAGCTTTCTTT.

The CDR3 here is CASSRGGEETQYF. CDR3 nucleotides: TGTGCCAGCAGCCGCGGGGGGGAGGAGACCCAGTACTTC. V is TRBV3-1 (or the pseudogene TRBV3-2) and J is TRBJ2-5; 9 nucleotides match TRBD2. This CDR3 has 13 amino acids. Germline V gene lookup returns CDR1 LGHDT and CDR2 YNNKEL (reference sequence). The V and J ends lost 4 bases and 5 bases, in that order; junction bases with no gene match: 2.

The CDR3 DNA follows: TGTGCCAGCAGCTTGGAAGGAGGGAATCAGCCCCAGCATTTT. Translated: CASSLEGGNQPQHF. The rearrangement uses TRBV5-5 and TRBJ1-5; D is ambiguous. Germline V gene data show CDR1 as SGHKS and CDR2 as YYEKEE (reference sequence). V was pared by 0 bases and J by 4 bases, with 8 bases between. The CDR3 length is 14 residues.

This chain connects TRBV6-1 to TRBJ1-2; D call uncertain. In germline, CDR1 is MNHNS, CDR2 SASEGT. The CDR3 contains 11 residues. Trimming removed 3 bases from V and 8 bases from J, with 7 bases in between. The CDR3 protein is CASSDLMGYTF. CDR3 DNA: TGTGCCAGCAGTGACCTTATGGGCTACACCTTC.

This clone is a singleton in its sample. The chain has TRBV24-1 and TRBJ2-5; 10 bases map to TRBD2. The V gene end was trimmed by 4 bases and the J gene end by 2 bases; junction bases not matched to a gene: 3. CDR1 and CDR2 from the germline V gene are KGHDR and SFDVKD. There are 15 residues in the CDR3. CDR3 bases: TGTGCCACCAGTGACCCTAGCGGGGGACAAGAGACCCAGTACTTC. Translating it yields CATSDPSGGQETQYF.

This rearrangement joins TRBV27 to TRBJ1-5; D not certain. V was cut by 4 bases and J by 2 bases, with 9 bases left in between. CDR3 length: 14 residues. The germline V gene has CDR1 MNHEY and CDR2 SMNVEV (reference sequence). CDR3 protein: CASSSLGGNQPQHF. CDR3 sequence (DNA): TGTGCCAGCAGTTCATTGGGCGGCAATCAGCCCCAGCATTTT.

The table lists this clone with a count of one. This sequence joins TRBV11-3 and TRBJ2-2; 7 nucleotides line up with TRBD2. V dropped 1 base and J dropped 0; count of bases not matched to a gene: 2. The germline V gene encodes CDR1 SGHNT and CDR2 YENEEA. The CDR3 totals 16 residues. The CDR3 nucleotides are TGTGCCAGCAGCTTAGCACTAGCGTCGAACACCGGGGAGCTGTTTTTT. It is translated as CASSLALASNTGELFF.

The V and J genes are TRBV29-1 and TRBJ2-5; possibly TRBD1 for D (6 bases). This CDR3 contains 12 residues. Germline V CDR1 and CDR2: SQVTM, ANQGSEA. Trimming pared 5 bases from V and 7 bases from J, leaving 14 bases between. CDR3 sequence: CSVQGRGGTQYF. CDR3 sequence (DNA): TGCAGCGTTCAGGGGAGAGGGGGGACCCAGTACTTC.

This clone was counted a single time. This chain uses TRBV5-1 with TRBJ2-1, with 10 positions matching TRBD2. The CDR3 has 18 amino acids. Germline CDR1 is SGHRS and CDR2 is YFSETQ. With V trimmed by 4 bases and J by 3 bases, 13 bases remained unmatched. The CDR3 sequence is CASSTPDVAGGGYNEQFF. In DNA form, the CDR3 reads TGCGCCAGCAGCACCCCGGACGTAGCGGGGGGCGGCTACAATGAGCAGTTCTTC. Filled out from reference TRBV5-1 and TRBJ2-1, the complete variable domain reads KAGVTQTPRYLIKTRGQQVTLSCSPISGHRSVSWYQQTPGQGLQFLFEYFSETQRNKGNFPGRFSGRQFSNSRSEMNVSTLELGDSALYLCASSTPDVAGGGYNEQFFGPGTRLTVL.

This rearrangement joins TRBV21-1 to TRBJ1-6; the table's D call, TRBD1, has no DNA check behind it. TRBV21-1 is reported as a pseudogene. The length of the CDR3 is 14 residues. The CDR3 here is CASRKGDLRLTLHF. The CDR3 region has the DNA TGTGCCAGCAGAAAGGGGGACCTCCGACTCACCCTCCACTTT.

The V gene is TRBV29-1, the J gene TRBJ2-3; 8 nucleotides line up with TRBD2. In germline, CDR1 is SQVTM, CDR2 ANQGSEA. Trimming at V came to 6 bases and at J to 0 bases, leaving 8 bases not matched to a gene. This CDR3 region has 15 residues. The CDR3 DNA sequence: TGCAGCGTCCACCCGCGGGGGGTTAGCACAGATACGCAGTATTTT. The encoded protein is CSVHPRGVSTDTQYF.

In this sample, this clone turned up many times. V and J are TRBV14 and TRBJ1-2; D unclear. Trimming removed 4 bases from V and 4 bases from J, with 16 bases in between. CDR1 is SGHDN, CDR2 FVKESK, per germline. The CDR3 runs to 15 residues. CDR3 DNA: TGTGCCAGCAGCCGAAGTACGGGAGCAGGCTATGGCTACACCTTC. It encodes CASSRSTGAGYGYTF.